This T cell receptor beta chain was recorded in a study of CD8 T cells in Susac syndrome. Study-wide points: As acknowledged by the study, its TCR sequencing and HLA analysis included a relatively small number of individuals.

CDR1 SGHVS and CDR2 FQNEAQ come from the germline V gene. This CDR3 has 14 residues. V shed 5 bases and J shed 8 bases, with 18 bases lying between them. The RNA, about 0.5 to 1 ug, was put through reverse transcription using random hexamers. Multiplex PCR with immunoSEQ amplified the TCR beta CDR3 across 54 Vbeta and 13 Jbeta. TCRdb re-analysed the immunoSEQ multiplex PCR reads in MiXCR, keeping a single row per CDR3 protein. The table lists about 150,000 distinct CDR3 sequences, approximately 94% of them singletons, with around 0.21% in the top ten. As concerns this clonotype: The antigen remains unidentified.

The specimen sequenced was CD8+ T cells from PBMCs. The chain has TRBV7-8 and TRBJ1-2, with a tentative D call TRBD1 (6 bases). The TCR was taken from a human donor with multiple sclerosis. The CDR3, as DNA: TGTGCCAGCAGCCCCGTAGGGGGGGCGCAAGGCTACACCTTC. It specifies CASSPVGGAQGYTF.